These 32 T cell receptor beta chains share one sample of origin, sequenced in a study of cytomegalovirus exposure and HLA in healthy donors. PCR primers comprised 60 Vbeta and 13 Jbeta primers. Using immunoSEQ multiplex PCR, the repertoire was profiled, and TCRdb retains in-frame clones only, with some absent. The sample has under 45,000 clones. Sequencing was carried out using PBMCs. The receptors were sampled from a male donor in good health and CMV-seronegative.

J is TRBJ2-5 and V is TRBV6-1, with 15 bases fitting TRBD2. The J segment lost 4 bases and the V segment lost 6 bases, leaving 3 bases of the junction unmatched. This CDR3 contains 15 residues. In germline, CDR1 is MNHNS, CDR2 SASEGT. The CDR3 protein is CASRGLAGGPETQYF. CDR3 DNA: TGTGCCAGCAGAGGACTAGCGGGGGGGCCAGAGACCCAGTACTTC.

The chain employs TRBV5-6 and TRBJ2-1, with D possibly being TRBD2 (5 bases). Trimming shortened V by 2 bases and J by 8 bases, and 8 bases separated the two germline ends. There are 12 residues in the CDR3. The V gene's germline CDR1 is SGHDT and CDR2 YYEEEE. CDR3 sequence (DNA): TGTGCCAGCAGCTTCCTGGGAGATGAGCAGTTCTTC. Its translation: CASSFLGDEQFF.

The chain recombines TRBV7-9 with TRBJ2-1; TRBD2 aligns across 7 bases. The CDR3 consists of 15 residues. Trimming at V came to 1 base and at J to 2 bases, leaving 2 bases not matched to a gene. The germline gives CDR1 SEHNR, CDR2 FQNEAQ (reference sequence). The DNA of the CDR3 is TGTGCCAGCAGCTTAGATCGGGGGGCCTACAATGAGCAGTTCTTC. Translation: CASSLDRGAYNEQFF.

The gene calls are TRBV15 and TRBJ1-6; 7 bases are shared with TRBD1. The germline V gene encodes CDR1 LNHNV and CDR2 YYDKDF (reference sequence). This CDR3 spans 15 amino acids. With V trimmed by 8 bases and J by 9 bases, 13 bases remained unmatched. The CDR3 is CATRKDQGGGSPLHF. Written as DNA, the CDR3 is TGTGCCACCCGAAAAGATCAGGGGGGAGGTTCACCCCTCCACTTT.

The chain employs TRBV27 and TRBJ2-7; 7 bases are a match to TRBD1. The CDR3 extends over 16 amino acids. The germline V gene has CDR1 MNHEY and CDR2 SMNVEV (reference sequence). V was pared by 6 bases and J by 0 bases, with 11 bases of the junction left unmatched. DNA for the CDR3: TGTGCCAGCAGCCCTTCAGGGGGTTTGGGCTCCTACGAGCAGTACTTC. Translation gives CASSPSGGLGSYEQYF.

This chain connects TRBV6-1 to TRBJ2-5; 10 bases line up with TRBD2. The J call is in doubt because the DNA end fits TRBJ2-7 better. Per the germline V gene, CDR1 is MNHNS and CDR2 is SASEGT. There are 15 residues in the CDR3. The CDR3 reads CASSPAGGPGNEQYF. CDR3 nucleotides: TGTGCCAGCAGCCCAGCGGGGGGGCCGGGGAACGAGCAGTACTTC.

The chain joins TRBV6-5 to TRBJ1-6; no clear D. The CDR3 runs 13 residues. Trimming took 2 bases from V and 5 from J, leaving 4 bases between them. The V gene's germline CDR1 is MNHEY and CDR2 SVGAGI. CDR3: CASSYANNSPLHF. The DNA for the CDR3 is TGTGCCAGCAGTTACGCGAATAATTCACCCCTCCACTTT.

The V and J genes are TRBV4-1 and TRBJ2-7; possible D gene TRBD1, 5 bases. Per the germline V gene, CDR1 is MGHRA and CDR2 is YSYEKL. This CDR3 has 16 residues. V lost 2 bases and J 7 bases, leaving 21 bases between the germline ends. CDR3 DNA: TGCGCCAGCAGCCAATCAGGGCCCCTCCTTGGGTTGGAGCAGTACTTC. It yields the protein CASSQSGPLLGLEQYF.

The V gene is TRBV19, the J gene TRBJ1-5, with D tentatively TRBD1 (6 bases). The germline gives CDR1 LNHDA, CDR2 SQIVND (reference sequence). Trimming shortened V by 3 bases and J by 5 bases, and 14 bases separated the two germline ends. The CDR3 runs to 15 residues. The CDR3 loop reads CASSMAMGAHQPQHF. CDR3 nucleotide sequence: TGTGCCAGTAGTATGGCAATGGGGGCGCATCAGCCCCAGCATTTT.

V gene TRBV7-6 combines with J gene TRBJ2-7; 8 nucleotides match TRBD2. V dropped 1 base and J dropped 7; count of bases not matched to a gene: 6. Germline CDR1 SGHVS, CDR2 FNYEAQ. This CDR3 has 14 amino acids. The CDR3 loop is CASSLGAGAGEQYF. The CDR3 DNA is TGTGCCAGCAGCTTAGGAGCGGGGGCGGGTGAGCAGTACTTC.

CDR3 sequence reads: CASSLDRGSDTEAFF. The CDR3 DNA follows: TGTGCCAGCAGCCTCGACAGGGGAAGTGACACTGAAGCTTTCTTT. The V and J genes are TRBV4-2 and TRBJ1-1; 8 nucleotides align to TRBD1. Germline loops: CDR1 LGHNA, CDR2 YNFKEQ. The junction had 7 bases not matched to a gene; V was cut back by 4 bases and J by 3 bases. This CDR3 is built from 15 residues.

The rearrangement joins TRBV12-5 to TRBJ1-3, with D perhaps TRBD1 (6 bases). The germline gives CDR1 LGHNT, CDR2 FRNRAP. V was shortened by 0 bases and J by 4 bases, with 13 bases between the two germline ends. The CDR3 has 16 amino acids. The CDR3 region is CASGLVPQGIGNTIYF. The CDR3 region has the DNA TGTGCTAGTGGTTTGGTACCCCAGGGGATAGGAAACACCATATATTTT.

The chain has TRBV28 and TRBJ1-6; a possible D gene is TRBD1 (6 bases). V was cut by 2 bases and J by 6 bases, with 11 bases left in between. This CDR3 has 15 residues. Germline V gene lookup returns CDR1 MDHEN and CDR2 SYDVKM. CDR3 DNA sequence: TGTGCCAGCAGTTTAGCCGGACAGTCTAATTCACCCCTCCACTTT. This codes for CASSLAGQSNSPLHF.

This chain links TRBV18 with TRBJ2-7; D is unresolved. V gave up 3 bases and J gave up 1 base, with 13 bases separating them. Germline lookup yields CDR1 KGHSH and CDR2 LQKENI. This CDR3 spans 15 amino acids. The CDR3 DNA is TGTGCCAGCTCACCTATGGTCCCAGGATCCTACGAGCAGTACTTC. Encoded protein: CASSPMVPGSYEQYF.

Of note for this clone: In the same sample, other DNA sequences code for this CDR3. The J gene is TRBJ2-1, the V gene TRBV29-1, with 12 positions matching TRBD2. The CDR3 length is 18 residues. Looked up from germline, CDR1 is SQVTM and CDR2 is ANQGSEA. V shed 1 base and J 9 bases; nucleotides not matched to a gene: 16. CDR3 sequence: CSVEGLAGGTAEWGEQFF. DNA of the CDR3: TGCAGCGTTGAAGGGCTAGCGGGGGGGACGGCGGAGTGGGGTGAGCAGTTCTTC.

The chain carries TRBV9 and TRBJ1-5; no firm D call. V was clipped by 0 bases and J by 5 bases, with 9 bases between them. Germline V lookup: CDR1 SGDLS, CDR2 YYNGEE. This CDR3 has 14 amino acids. The CDR3 region is CASSVGGNYQPQHF. The CDR3, as DNA: TGTGCCAGCAGCGTAGGAGGGAATTATCAGCCCCAGCATTTT.

Points on this clone: The junction departs from germline at one end; a sequencing error may be responsible. The rearrangement links TRBV9 to TRBJ2-2, with 7 bases identical to TRBD1. CDR1 is SGDLS and CDR2 is YYNGEE in the germline V gene. The CDR3 sequence is 14 residues long. CDR3 region: CASSPTGNSGELFF. Written as DNA, the CDR3 is TGTGCCAGCAGCCCGACAGGGAACTCCGGGGAGCTGTTTTTT.

Points on this clone: Here the CDR3 omits its conserved ending phenylalanine or tryptophan, so a read error is the likely source. The DNA is left out, because the CDR3 cannot be placed on it with certainty; the CDR3 is given as TCRdb lists it. The chain recombines TRBV2 with TRBJ1-1. Germline CDR1 is SNHLY and CDR2 is FYNNEI. The length of the CDR3 is 12 amino acids, counting both ends. The CDR3 protein is CASSEVESDCFL.

The chain couples TRBV5-5 to TRBJ2-1; no clear D. The germline V gene has CDR1 SGHKS and CDR2 YYEKEE (reference sequence). There are 14 residues in the CDR3. Trimming stripped 0 bases from V and 9 bases from J, with 13 bases between. DNA for the CDR3: TGTGCCAGCAGCTTGGTTTCGTCGACGGGTGAGCAGTTCTTC. It translates to CASSLVSSTGEQFF.

The chain combines TRBV4-2 with TRBJ1-1; D gene ambiguous. V lost 0 bases and J lost 5, with 13 bases in between. Germline V lookup: CDR1 LGHNA, CDR2 YNFKEQ. This CDR3 is built from 15 residues. Here the CDR3 reads CASSQEGGLGTEAFF. The CDR3 nucleotides are TGTGCCAGCAGCCAAGAGGGAGGGTTGGGTACTGAAGCTTTCTTT.

V usage is TRBV18 and J usage is TRBJ2-5; 10 nucleotides agree with TRBD1. V lost 3 bases and J lost 4; bases outside the gene matches: 5. CDR1 and CDR2 (germline): KGHSH, LQKENI. The CDR3 runs to 15 residues. CDR3 DNA: TGTGCCAGCTCACCTCTGGACAGGGGGGGAGAGACCCAGTACTTC. Amino acids: CASSPLDRGGETQYF.

V gene TRBV5-1 combines with J gene TRBJ1-3; D gene uncertain. V gave up 0 bases and J gave up 2 bases, with 6 bases separating them. The CDR3 length is 14 residues. Germline-derived CDR1 and CDR2 are SGHRS and YFSETQ. This chain's CDR3 is CASSLVGAGNTIYF. The DNA of the CDR3 is TGCGCCAGCAGCTTGGTCGGAGCTGGAAACACCATATATTTT.

The CDR3 region has the DNA TGTGCCAGCAGCACCGGGACTGAAGCTTTCTTT. It translates to CASSTGTEAFF. The chain combines TRBV5-5 with TRBJ1-1, with no clear D. Germline V gives CDR1 SGHKS, CDR2 YYEKEE (reference sequence). This CDR3 comprises 11 residues. V lost 4 bases to trimming and J lost 5 bases, with 6 bases between them.

J is TRBJ1-2 and V is TRBV30, with D unclear. The V end lost 4 bases, the J end lost 7 bases, and 16 bases lay between the germline ends. The CDR3 runs 13 residues. The germline CDR1 and CDR2 sequences are GTSNPN and SVGIG (reference sequence). In DNA form, the CDR3 reads TGTGCCTGGAAGGTTCGGCGAGGCCTTGGCTACACCTTC. Translation: CAWKVRRGLGYTF.

The chain combines TRBV19 with TRBJ2-6; D is ambiguous. Germline V lookup: CDR1 LNHDA, CDR2 SQIVND (reference sequence). There are 15 residues in the CDR3. Trimming took 5 bases from V and 2 from J, leaving 10 bases between them. CDR3 loop: CASSPYETGANVLTF. For the CDR3, the DNA is TGTGCCAGTAGTCCGTATGAGACTGGGGCCAACGTCCTGACTTTC. Using reference TRBV19 and TRBJ2-6 for the parts outside the CDR3, the full variable domain is DGGITQSPKYLFRKEGQNVTLSCEQNLNHDAMYWYRQDPGQGLRLIYYSQIVNDFQKGDIAEGYSVSREKKESFPLTVTSAQKNPTAFYLCASSPYETGANVLTFGAGSRLTVL.

The chain links TRBV18 to TRBJ2-3; a possible D gene is TRBD2 (5 bases). Germline CDR1 is KGHSH and CDR2 is LQKENI. The V gene lost 2 bases and the J gene lost 1 base, with 10 bases spanning the gap. CDR3 length: 15 residues. In DNA form, the CDR3 reads TGTGCCAGCTCACCATGGGAGCCACGCACAGATACGCAGTATTTT. The encoded protein is CASSPWEPRTDTQYF. Based on the CDR3 plus reference TRBV18 and TRBJ2-3, the full variable domain is NAGVMQNPRHLVRRRGQEARLRCSPMKGHSHVYWYRQLPEEGLKFMVYLQKENIIDESGMPKERFSAEFPKEGPSILRIQQVVRGDSAAYFCASSPWEPRTDTQYFGPGTRLTVL.

V usage is TRBV6-4 and J usage is TRBJ1-5; D might be TRBD1 (6 bases). This CDR3 spans 14 amino acids. Germline values: CDR1 MRHNA, CDR2 SNTAGT. V dropped 10 bases and J dropped 7 bases, with 20 bases sitting between them. The CDR3 protein is CATITGGRRQPQHF. The CDR3 DNA follows: TGTGCCACCATTACGGGGGGGCGACGGCAGCCCCAGCATTTT.

The V call is TRBV19, the J call TRBJ1-5; the match to TRBD1 covers 10 bases. From germline, CDR1 is LNHDA and CDR2 SQIVND (reference sequence). V gave up 7 bases and J gave up 4 bases; unmatched junction bases: 7. CDR3 length: 15 residues. In DNA form, the CDR3 reads TGTGCCAGTACCCGGGGACAGGGGCATAATCAGCCCCAGCATTTT. This codes for CASTRGQGHNQPQHF.

This chain uses TRBV28 with TRBJ1-2, with 8 bases that match TRBD1. This CDR3 contains 15 residues. The V and J ends lost 6 bases and 2 bases, in that order; junction bases with no gene match: 8. From germline, CDR1 is MDHEN and CDR2 SYDVKM. Here the CDR3 DNA reads TGTGCCAGCAGACCCCAGGGGGCGCGCAACTATGGCTACACCTTC. Translation gives CASRPQGARNYGYTF.

This chain connects TRBV6-4 to TRBJ1-3; no clear D gene. Trimming took 5 bases from V and 0 from J, leaving 5 bases between them. CDR1 and CDR2 from the germline V gene are MRHNA and SNTAGT. The CDR3 spans 13 residues. The CDR3, as DNA: TGTGCCAGCAGTCAGGACTCTGGAAACACCATATATTTT. Protein: CASSQDSGNTIYF.

The chain joins TRBV28 to TRBJ2-7; tentative D call: TRBD1 (5 bases). CDR3 length equals 15 residues. Between the trimmed V and J ends, which lost 6 bases and 0 bases, there was a span of 15 bases. Germline CDR1 and CDR2: MDHEN and SYDVKM. CDR3 sequence: CASSPLTGYSYEQYF. CDR3 DNA sequence: TGTGCCAGCAGCCCCCTCACAGGTTACTCCTACGAGCAGTACTTC.

V is TRBV7-2 and J is TRBJ1-3; D gene ambiguous. V was pared by 4 bases and J by 3 bases, with 4 bases between. In germline, CDR1 is SGHTA, CDR2 FQGNSA. The CDR3 contains 12 residues. The CDR3 region is CASSSNGNTIYF. DNA for the CDR3: TGTGCCAGCAGCTCCAATGGAAACACCATATATTTT.